Below, 12 T cell receptor beta chains from the same sample are listed, as sequenced in a study of blood T cells in healthy people across ages. Using a J-beta primer mix together with a sample-barcoded 5' primer, a second PCR was run for about 6 to 11 cycles. TCRdb reanalysed the 5' RACE reads using MiXCR and keeps one entry per CDR3 protein. The sample has 650,000 to 1,000,000 distinct CDR3 sequences, under 40% seen once. Sequenced sample: blood. The receptors shown here come from a man aged 18 to 30 in good health.

This clonotype has a count of ten or more. The chain has TRBV27 and TRBJ1-2; maybe TRBD1 (6 bases). V was trimmed by 10 bases and J by 2 bases, leaving 8 bases between them. The CDR3 length is 11 residues. Germline values: CDR1 MNHEY, CDR2 SMNVEV (reference sequence). The DNA for the CDR3 is TGTGCCACCGGACAGAACTATGGCTACACCTTC. Translation: CATGQNYGYTF.

In its sample, this clonotype was seen a few times. This chain links TRBV29-1 with TRBJ1-2; D is perhaps TRBD1 (6 bases). V was cut by 3 bases and J by 4 bases, with 12 bases left in between. This CDR3 is built from 13 residues. Germline CDR1 reads SQVTM; CDR2 reads ANQGSEA. CDR3 nucleotides: TGCAGCGTTGACCCCCCGGACAGCTATGGCTACACCTTC. Its translation: CSVDPPDSYGYTF.

This clonotype was picked up many times. This sequence joins TRBV5-5 and TRBJ2-3; TRBD2 matches at 8 bases. Germline-derived CDR1 and CDR2 are SGHKS and YYEKEE (reference sequence). This CDR3 spans 15 amino acids. Unmatched junction bases numbered 7, after V lost 3 bases and J lost 4 bases. CDR3 nucleotide sequence: TGTGCCAGCAGCTCTCGGGGGGGGGTATCAGATACGCAGTATTTT. Its translation is CASSSRGGVSDTQYF.

This clonotype came up a few times. The chain employs TRBV20-1 and TRBJ1-6; D perhaps matches TRBD1 (5 bases). The CDR3 runs to 14 residues. Trimming pared 2 bases from V and 5 bases from J, leaving 10 bases between. Germline V CDR1 and CDR2: DFQATT, SNEGSKA (reference sequence). DNA of the CDR3: TGCAGTGCTAGACAAGACAGCCATAATTCACCCCTCCACTTT. Amino acid sequence: CSARQDSHNSPLHF.

This clonotype turned up a few times. This chain connects TRBV14 to TRBJ2-7, with D tentatively TRBD1 (5 bases). The CDR3 is 14 residues long. CDR1 and CDR2 from the germline V gene are SGHDN and FVKESK. V lost 4 bases to trimming and J lost 2 bases, with 12 bases between them. CDR3 region: CASSPDIRTYEQYF. CDR3 DNA: TGTGCCAGCAGCCCGGACATCCGGACCTACGAGCAGTACTTC.

This clonotype showed up just a few times. The chain is built from TRBV12-3 or TRBV12-4 and TRBJ2-1, with TRBD2 matching 9 bases. With V trimmed by 6 bases and J by 0 bases, 0 bases remained unmatched. This CDR3 is 14 amino acids long. The CDR3 here is CASRRGGSYNEQFF. The CDR3 nucleotides read TGTGCCAGCAGGCGGGGGGGCTCCTACAATGAGCAGTTCTTC.

This chain connects TRBV9 to TRBJ2-3, with D possibly matching TRBD2 (5 bases). Germline values: CDR1 SGDLS, CDR2 YYNGEE. This CDR3 comprises 13 residues. V dropped 3 bases and J dropped 9 bases, with 14 bases sitting between them. CDR3 bases: TGTGCCAGCAGCGGATCGGGATTGAAAACGCAGTATTTT. As protein: CASSGSGLKTQYF.

The V and J genes are TRBV20-1 and TRBJ1-1, with D tentatively TRBD1 (6 bases). Germline CDR1 is DFQATT and CDR2 is SNEGSKA (reference sequence). The CDR3 consists of 13 residues. V gave up 6 bases and J gave up 1 base, with 12 bases separating them. The DNA for the CDR3 is TGCAGTGCGCGGAGGGACACGAACACTGAAGCTTTCTTT. It specifies CSARRDTNTEAFF.

The genes are TRBV7-2 and TRBJ1-6; no reliable D call. This CDR3 region has 12 residues. With 5 bases removed from V and 12 bases from J, the gap between germline ends came to 11 bases. Germline V gene data show CDR1 as SGHTA and CDR2 as FQGNSA. The chain's CDR3 is CASSRTPLPLHF. CDR3 in DNA: TGTGCCAGCAGCCGGACCCCGCTACCCCTCCACTTT.

This clonotype was seen only a few times. The chain links TRBV20-1 to TRBJ2-7, with 8 bases lining up with TRBD1. CDR1 is DFQATT and CDR2 is SNEGSKA in the germline V gene (reference sequence). V trimming: 3 bases; J trimming: 3 bases; junction bases outside the gene matches: 13. CDR3 length: 16 amino acids. The chain's CDR3 is CSASAGQGALSYEQYF. The CDR3 DNA is TGCAGTGCTAGCGCCGGACAGGGCGCTTTGAGCTACGAGCAGTACTTC.

This chain joins TRBV7-2 and TRBJ2-7, with TRBD1 matching 7 bases. Germline V CDR1 and CDR2: SGHTA, FQGNSA. This CDR3 is built from 15 residues. Trimming removed 1 base from V and 4 bases from J; junction bases left unmatched: 7. In nucleotides, the CDR3 is TGTGCCAGCAGCTTAGGGGAAGGGGGCGGGTACGAGCAGTACTTC. Residues: CASSLGEGGGYEQYF.

This clonotype has just a few counts. The genes are TRBV6-5 and TRBJ2-5; D gene ambiguous. This CDR3 region has 13 residues. V lost 5 bases and J 11 bases, leaving 18 bases between the germline ends. Germline loops: CDR1 MNHEY, CDR2 SVGAGI. The CDR3 is CASSARTADEQYF. The CDR3 nucleotides are TGTGCCAGCAGTGCTAGAACTGCGGATGAGCAGTACTTC.